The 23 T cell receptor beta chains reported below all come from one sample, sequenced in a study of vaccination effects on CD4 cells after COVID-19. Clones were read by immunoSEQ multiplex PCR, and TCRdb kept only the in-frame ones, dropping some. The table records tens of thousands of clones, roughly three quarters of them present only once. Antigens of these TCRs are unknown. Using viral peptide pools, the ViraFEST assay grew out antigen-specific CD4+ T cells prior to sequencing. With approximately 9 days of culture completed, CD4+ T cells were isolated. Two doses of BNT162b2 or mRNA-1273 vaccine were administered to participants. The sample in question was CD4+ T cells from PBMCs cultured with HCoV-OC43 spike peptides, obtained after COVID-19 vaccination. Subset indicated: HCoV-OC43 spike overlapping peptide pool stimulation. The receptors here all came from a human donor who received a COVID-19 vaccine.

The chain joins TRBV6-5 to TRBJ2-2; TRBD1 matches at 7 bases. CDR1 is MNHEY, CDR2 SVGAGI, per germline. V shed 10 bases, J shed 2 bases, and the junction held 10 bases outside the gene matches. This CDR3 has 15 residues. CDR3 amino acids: CATEMGQPNTGELFF. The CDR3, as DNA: TGTGCCACCGAAATGGGACAGCCCAACACCGGGGAGCTGTTTTTT.

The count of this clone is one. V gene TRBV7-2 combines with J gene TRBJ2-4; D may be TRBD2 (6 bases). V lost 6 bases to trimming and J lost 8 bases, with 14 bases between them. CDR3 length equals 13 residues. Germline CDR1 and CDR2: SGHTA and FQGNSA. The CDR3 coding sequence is TGTGCCAGCAGAACAAGTGGAGGGGACATTCAGTACTTC. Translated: CASRTSGGDIQYF.

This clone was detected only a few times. CDR3 bases: TGTGCCAGCAGGTTGGACTCCTACAATGAGCAGTTCTTC. Its protein is CASRLDSYNEQFF. The chain is built from TRBV28 and TRBJ2-1, with D unresolved. Trimming pared 6 bases from V and 0 bases from J, leaving 6 bases between. The CDR3 runs 13 residues. The germline V gene encodes CDR1 MDHEN and CDR2 SYDVKM. The variable domain in full, with the rest retrieved from reference TRBV28 and TRBJ2-1, is DVKVTQSSRYLVKRTGEKVFLECVQDMDHENMFWYRQDPGLGLRLIYFSYDVKMKEKGDIPEGYSVSREKKERFSLILESASTNQTSMYLCASRLDSYNEQFFGPGTRLTVL.

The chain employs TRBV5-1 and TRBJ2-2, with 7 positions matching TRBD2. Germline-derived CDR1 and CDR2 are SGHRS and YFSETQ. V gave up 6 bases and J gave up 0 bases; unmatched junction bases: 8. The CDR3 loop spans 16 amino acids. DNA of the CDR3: TGCGCCAGCACCCTTTTCGCGGGGGCGAACACCGGGGAGCTGTTTTTT. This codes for CASTLFAGANTGELFF.

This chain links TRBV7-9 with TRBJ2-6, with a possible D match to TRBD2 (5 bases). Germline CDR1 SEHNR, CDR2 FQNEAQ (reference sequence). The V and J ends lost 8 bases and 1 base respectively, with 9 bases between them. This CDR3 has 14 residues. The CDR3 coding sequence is TGTGCCAGCTCGGAGGAATCTGGGGCCAACGTCCTGACTTTC. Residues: CASSEESGANVLTF. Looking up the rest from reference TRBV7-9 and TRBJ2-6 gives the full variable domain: DTGVSQNPRHKITKRGQNVTFRCDPISEHNRLYWYRQTLGQGPEFLTYFQNEAQLEKSRLLSDRFSAERPKGSFSTLEIQRTEQGDSAMYLCASSEESGANVLTFGAGSRLTVL.

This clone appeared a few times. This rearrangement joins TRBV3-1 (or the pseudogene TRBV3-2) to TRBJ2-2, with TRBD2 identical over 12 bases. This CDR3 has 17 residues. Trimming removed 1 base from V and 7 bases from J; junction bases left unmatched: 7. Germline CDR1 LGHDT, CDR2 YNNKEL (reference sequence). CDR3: CASSQAVLAGGNGELFF. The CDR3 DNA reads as TGTGCCAGCAGCCAAGCGGTACTAGCGGGGGGTAACGGGGAGCTGTTTTTT.

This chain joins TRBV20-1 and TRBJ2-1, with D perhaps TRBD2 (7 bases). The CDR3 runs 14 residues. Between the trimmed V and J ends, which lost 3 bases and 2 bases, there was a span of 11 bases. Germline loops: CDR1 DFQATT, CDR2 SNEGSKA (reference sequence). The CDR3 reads CSASEGGTYNEQFF. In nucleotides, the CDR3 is TGCAGTGCTAGTGAGGGGGGGACCTACAATGAGCAGTTCTTC.

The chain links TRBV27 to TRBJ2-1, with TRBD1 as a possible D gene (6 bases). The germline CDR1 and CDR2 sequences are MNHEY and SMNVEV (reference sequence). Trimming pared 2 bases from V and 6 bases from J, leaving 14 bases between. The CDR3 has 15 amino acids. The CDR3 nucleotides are TGTGCCAGCAGTTTAGGAGTCAGGGGCATCAATGAGCAGTTCTTC. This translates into CASSLGVRGINEQFF.

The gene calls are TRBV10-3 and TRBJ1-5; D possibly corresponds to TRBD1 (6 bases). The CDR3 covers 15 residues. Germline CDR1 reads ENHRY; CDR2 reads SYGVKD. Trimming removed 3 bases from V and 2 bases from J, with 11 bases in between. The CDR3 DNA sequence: TGTGCCATCAGTGAATGGGGGGCTGGCAATCAGCCCCAGCATTTT. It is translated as CAISEWGAGNQPQHF.

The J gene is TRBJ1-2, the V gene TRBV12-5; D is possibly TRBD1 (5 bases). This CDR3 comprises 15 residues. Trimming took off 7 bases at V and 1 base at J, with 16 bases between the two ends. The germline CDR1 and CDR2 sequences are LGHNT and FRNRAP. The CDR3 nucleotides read TGTGCTAGTGCCCCCGGGACTGCAGATAACTATGGCTACACCTTC. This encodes CASAPGTADNYGYTF.

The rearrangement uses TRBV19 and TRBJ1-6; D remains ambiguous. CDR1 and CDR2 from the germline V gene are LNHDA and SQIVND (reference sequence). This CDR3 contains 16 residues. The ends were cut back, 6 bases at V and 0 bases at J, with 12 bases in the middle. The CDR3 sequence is CASREDRVSYNSPLHF. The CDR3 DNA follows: TGTGCCAGTAGAGAGGATCGGGTCTCCTATAATTCACCCCTCCACTTT.

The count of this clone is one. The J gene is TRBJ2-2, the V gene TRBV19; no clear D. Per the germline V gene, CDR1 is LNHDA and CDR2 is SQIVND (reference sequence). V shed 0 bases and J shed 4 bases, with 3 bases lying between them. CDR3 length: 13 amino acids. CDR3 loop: CASSIDGTGELFF. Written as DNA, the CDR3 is TGTGCCAGTAGTATAGATGGCACCGGGGAGCTGTTTTTT.

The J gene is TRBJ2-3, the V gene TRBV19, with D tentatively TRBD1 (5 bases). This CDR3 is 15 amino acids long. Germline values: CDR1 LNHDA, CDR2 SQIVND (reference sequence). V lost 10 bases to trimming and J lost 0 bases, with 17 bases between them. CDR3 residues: CATRDRPLSTDTQYF. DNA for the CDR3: TGTGCCACCAGGGATCGGCCACTTAGCACAGATACGCAGTATTTT.

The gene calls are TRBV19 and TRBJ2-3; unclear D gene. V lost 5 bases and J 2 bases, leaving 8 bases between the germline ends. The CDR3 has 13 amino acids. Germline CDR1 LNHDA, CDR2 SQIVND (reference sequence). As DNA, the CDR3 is TGTGCCAGTAGTGACACCTCCACAGATACGCAGTATTTT. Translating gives CASSDTSTDTQYF.

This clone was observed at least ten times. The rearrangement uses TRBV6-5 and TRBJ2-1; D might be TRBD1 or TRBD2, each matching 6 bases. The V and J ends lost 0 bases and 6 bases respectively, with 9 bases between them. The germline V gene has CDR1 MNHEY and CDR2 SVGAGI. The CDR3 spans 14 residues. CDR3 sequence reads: CASSYSTGANEQFF. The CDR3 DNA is TGTGCCAGCAGTTACTCGACGGGGGCCAATGAGCAGTTCTTC.

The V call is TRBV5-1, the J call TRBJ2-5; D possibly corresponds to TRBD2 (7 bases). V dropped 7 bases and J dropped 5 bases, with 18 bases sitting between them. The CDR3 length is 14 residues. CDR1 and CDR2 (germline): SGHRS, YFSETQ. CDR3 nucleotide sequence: TGCGCCAGCCGGAGCGTAGGGGGAGGGGAGACCCAGTACTTC. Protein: CASRSVGGGETQYF.

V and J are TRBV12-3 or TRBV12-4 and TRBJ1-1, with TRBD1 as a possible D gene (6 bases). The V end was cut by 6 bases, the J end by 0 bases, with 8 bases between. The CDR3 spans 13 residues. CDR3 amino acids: CASRGQMNTEAFF. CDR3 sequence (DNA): TGTGCCAGCAGAGGACAGATGAACACTGAAGCTTTCTTT.

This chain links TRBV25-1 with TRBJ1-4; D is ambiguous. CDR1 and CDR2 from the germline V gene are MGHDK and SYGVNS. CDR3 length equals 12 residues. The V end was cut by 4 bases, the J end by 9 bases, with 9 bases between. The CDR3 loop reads CASSGGVQKLFF. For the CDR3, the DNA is TGTGCCAGCAGTGGAGGTGTCCAAAAACTGTTTTTT.

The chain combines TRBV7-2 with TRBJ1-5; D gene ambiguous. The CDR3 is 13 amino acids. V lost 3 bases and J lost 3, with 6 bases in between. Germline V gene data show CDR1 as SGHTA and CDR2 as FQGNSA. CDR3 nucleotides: TGTGCCAGCAGCTTGGGCCCCAATCAGCCCCAGCATTTT. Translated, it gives CASSLGPNQPQHF.

The CDR3 bases are TGTGCCAGCAGTTATCGACTAAATCAGCCCCAGCATTTT. Its protein product is CASSYRLNQPQHF. The chain is built from TRBV6-5 and TRBJ1-5; no firm D call. Germline V CDR1 and CDR2: MNHEY, SVGAGI. The CDR3 is made up of 13 amino acids. V lost 3 bases, J lost 4 bases, and 7 bases lay in between.

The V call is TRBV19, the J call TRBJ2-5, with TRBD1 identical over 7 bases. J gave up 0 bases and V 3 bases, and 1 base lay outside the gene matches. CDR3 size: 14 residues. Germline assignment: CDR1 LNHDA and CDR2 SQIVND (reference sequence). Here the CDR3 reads CASSMGQNQETQYF. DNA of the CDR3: TGTGCCAGTAGTATGGGACAGAACCAAGAGACCCAGTACTTC.

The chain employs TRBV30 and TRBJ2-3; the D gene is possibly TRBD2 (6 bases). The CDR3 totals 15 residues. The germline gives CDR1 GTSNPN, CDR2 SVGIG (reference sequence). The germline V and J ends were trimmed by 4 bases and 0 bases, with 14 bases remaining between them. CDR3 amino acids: CAWIPGTASTDTQYF. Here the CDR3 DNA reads TGTGCCTGGATTCCCGGGACTGCAAGCACAGATACGCAGTATTTT.

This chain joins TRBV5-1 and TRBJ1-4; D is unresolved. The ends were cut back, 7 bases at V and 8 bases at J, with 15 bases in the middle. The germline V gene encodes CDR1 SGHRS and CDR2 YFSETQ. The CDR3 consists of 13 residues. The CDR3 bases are TGCGCCAGCTCTGCAGAGATTCTCGAAAAACTGTTTTTT. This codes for CASSAEILEKLFF.